This T cell receptor (beta chain) originates from a study of naive and memory T cell subsets. The beta constant-region primer was an equimolar mix of two oligonucleotides covering TRBC1 and TRBC2. TCRdb re-called the UMI-ligation and nested PCR reads through MiXCR, storing one row per CDR3 protein. This sample carries about 85,000 distinct CDR3 sequences, around 14% of them seen once, and the ten largest clones take over 0.75%. This clonotype was detected a few times. This TCR derives from a human donor in good health. Sequenced sample: central memory CD4+ T cells from blood.

The CDR3 region has the DNA TGTGCCAGCGGGCTCCTGGCGGGAGGGAGGGAGACCCAGTACTTC. Translating gives CASGLLAGGRETQYF. The V and J genes are TRBV5-4 and TRBJ2-5; 9 bases align to TRBD2. The germline CDR1 and CDR2 sequences are SGHNT and YYREEE (reference sequence). The CDR3 spans 15 residues. The V and J ends lost 7 bases and 5 bases, in that order; junction bases with no gene match: 12.